Listed here are 14 T cell receptor beta chains from one sample, sequenced in a study of vaccination and CD4 T cells after COVID-19. Regarding treatment: approximately nine-day PBMC culture with coronavirus spike peptide pools or control peptides (ViraFEST assay). These receptors' targets are unknown. Cultured CD4+ T cells had their DNA profiled by the Oncomine TCR Beta short-read assay. TCRdb reanalysed the PCR reads using MiXCR and keeps one entry per CDR3 protein. The sample lists 11,000 to 15,000 distinct CDR3 sequences; 21% were seen once. The material sequenced was cultured CD4+ T cells from blood. All receptors derive from a human donor with COVID-19.

By its share, this clonotype is medium-sized (0.01 to 0.1%). Its ends do not fully match the called genes, so a read error is possible. This chain connects TRBV20-1 to TRBJ1-2, with D tentatively TRBD1 (5 bases). This CDR3 has 15 residues. Germline V lookup: CDR1 DFQATT, CDR2 SNEGSKA (reference sequence). The CDR3, as DNA: TGCAGTGCCAGAGAAAGGCGTCAGGGAATAAATGGCTACACCTTC. It specifies CSARERRQGINGYTF.

This clonotype was observed a few times. The chain combines TRBV2 with TRBJ2-5; D is tentatively TRBD1 or TRBD2 (5 bases each). The CDR3 is 14 amino acids. Germline CDR1 and CDR2: SNHLY and FYNNEI. Trimming left V 3 bases short and J 5 bases short, with 13 bases between. DNA of the CDR3: TGTGCCAGCAGTGAGAGGGACGTTCGGGAGACCCAGTACTTC. This translates into CASSERDVRETQYF.

The V gene is TRBV9, the J gene TRBJ2-6; TRBD2 agrees at 11 bases. V was clipped by 3 bases and J by 4 bases; unmatched bases: 3. The CDR3 covers 16 residues. Germline V gene sequence: CDR1 SGDLS, CDR2 YYNGEE. The CDR3 loop is CASSASGGSGANVLTF. CDR3 DNA sequence: TGTGCCAGCAGCGCTAGCGGGGGGTCGGGGGCCAACGTCCTGACTTTC. Full variable domain (rest looked up from reference TRBV9 and TRBJ2-6): DSGVTQTPKHLITATGQRVTLRCSPRSGDLSVYWYQQSLDQGLQFLIQYYNGEERAKGNILERFSAQQFPDLHSELNLSSLELGDSALYFCASSASGGSGANVLTFGAGSRLTVL.

This clonotype occurred a few times. This sequence joins TRBV11-3 and TRBJ2-5; TRBD2 agrees at 11 bases. This CDR3 has 16 residues. CDR1 is SGHNT and CDR2 is YENEEA in the germline V gene. J lost 5 bases, V lost 5 bases, and 10 bases had no gene match. The CDR3 DNA is TGTGCCAGCAGCCCCCGGGGTAGCGGGGGGGCGGAGACCCAGTACTTC. It specifies CASSPRGSGGAETQYF.

There are a few counts of this clonotype. V is TRBV11-3 and J is TRBJ2-2; D is unclear. Germline CDR1 is SGHNT and CDR2 is YENEEA. V lost 0 bases to trimming and J lost 7 bases, with 6 bases between them. CDR3 size: 13 residues. The CDR3: CASSLDGLGELFF. The CDR3, as DNA: TGTGCCAGCAGCTTAGACGGCCTCGGGGAGCTGTTTTTT.

The rearrangement uses TRBV5-4 and TRBJ1-6; 7 nucleotides match TRBD1. Unmatched junction bases numbered 8, after V lost 2 bases and J lost 3 bases. This CDR3 spans 17 amino acids. CDR1 is SGHNT and CDR2 is YYREEE in the germline V gene (reference sequence). DNA for the CDR3: TGTGCCAGCAGCTTCGAGACAGGGATGGGCTATAATTCACCCCTCCACTTT. Its protein product is CASSFETGMGYNSPLHF.

This clonotype was counted only a few times. The chain is built from TRBV18 and TRBJ2-2; TRBD2 matches 8 bases. In germline, CDR1 is KGHSH, CDR2 LQKENI. The CDR3 has 14 residues. Trimming cost V 5 bases and J 4 bases; bases outside gene matches: 3. The CDR3 coding sequence is TGTGCCAGCTCAACTAGCGGTTCCACCGGGGAGCTGTTTTTT. Its protein is CASSTSGSTGELFF.

The chain recombines TRBV7-9 with TRBJ2-5, with unresolved D. Trimming took 0 bases from V and 1 from J, leaving 6 bases between them. Germline loops: CDR1 SEHNR, CDR2 FQNEAQ (reference sequence). CDR3 length: 14 amino acids. The CDR3 loop is CASSLAPGQETQYF. The CDR3 coding sequence is TGTGCCAGCAGCTTAGCACCAGGCCAAGAGACCCAGTACTTC.

V usage is TRBV27 and J usage is TRBJ1-2; 9 nucleotides line up with TRBD1. Trimming removed 5 bases from V and 4 bases from J; junction bases left unmatched: 14. CDR1 is MNHEY, CDR2 SMNVEV, per germline (reference sequence). The CDR3 contains 17 residues. CDR3 in DNA: TGTGCCAGCAGTCCGGCGGGACAGGGCCGGAAAAGCTATGGCTACACCTTC. This gives the protein CASSPAGQGRKSYGYTF.

The chain recombines TRBV7-9 with TRBJ2-7, with TRBD1 as a possible D gene (6 bases). Germline assignment: CDR1 SEHNR and CDR2 FQNEAQ (reference sequence). The CDR3 length is 13 residues. V lost 5 bases and J 4 bases, leaving 12 bases between the germline ends. DNA for the CDR3: TGTGCCAGCAGCACTGACAGGTCTTACGAGCAGTACTTC. Translation gives CASSTDRSYEQYF.

The V and J genes are TRBV6-5 and TRBJ1-1, with TRBD1 matching over 10 bases. CDR3 length: 15 amino acids. Germline CDR1 MNHEY, CDR2 SVGAGI. V was clipped by 4 bases and J by 7 bases; unmatched bases: 9. The chain's CDR3 is CASSSSDRGLNEAFF. Written as DNA, the CDR3 is TGTGCCAGCAGTTCGTCCGACAGGGGGCTTAATGAAGCTTTCTTT.

V gene TRBV20-1 combines with J gene TRBJ2-7; 9 bases are a match to TRBD1. This CDR3 region has 15 residues. The germline gives CDR1 DFQATT, CDR2 SNEGSKA (reference sequence). Trimming took 5 bases from V and 0 from J; bases not matched to a gene: 8. This CDR3 is CSASHRGLNSYEQYF. The CDR3 coding sequence is TGCAGTGCTTCCCACAGGGGGCTAAACTCCTACGAGCAGTACTTC.

With regard to this clonotype: This sequence may be a read error, since a much larger clone differs from it by one base. The V gene is TRBV27, the J gene TRBJ1-5; D possibly corresponds to TRBD1 (5 bases). Germline V lookup: CDR1 MNHEY, CDR2 SMNVEV (reference sequence). The CDR3 has 15 amino acids. The CDR3 region is CTSSPSAGSNQPQHF. DNA for the CDR3: TGTACCAGCAGTCCGTCCGCAGGGAGCAATCAGCCCCAGCATTTT.

This clonotype has more than one count but fewer than ten. CDR3 loop: CASDPSSGNTIYF. Written as DNA, the CDR3 is TGTGCCAGCGATCCGTCCTCTGGAAACACCATATATTTT. The chain uses TRBV6-1 and TRBJ1-3; D is undetermined. The germline CDR1 and CDR2 sequences are MNHNS and SASEGT. V lost 8 bases, J lost 0 bases, and 8 bases lay in between. This CDR3 comprises 13 residues.